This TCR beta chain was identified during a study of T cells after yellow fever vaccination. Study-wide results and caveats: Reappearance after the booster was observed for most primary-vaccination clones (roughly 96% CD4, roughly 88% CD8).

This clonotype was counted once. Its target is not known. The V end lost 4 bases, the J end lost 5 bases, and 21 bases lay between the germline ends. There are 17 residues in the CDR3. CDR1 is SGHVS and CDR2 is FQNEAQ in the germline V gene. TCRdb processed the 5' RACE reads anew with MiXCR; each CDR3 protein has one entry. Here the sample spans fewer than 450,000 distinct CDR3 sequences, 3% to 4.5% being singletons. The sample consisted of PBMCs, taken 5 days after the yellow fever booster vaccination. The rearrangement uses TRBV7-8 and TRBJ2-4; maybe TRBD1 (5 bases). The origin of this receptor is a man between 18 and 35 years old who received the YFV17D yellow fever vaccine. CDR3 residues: CASSSPRTQTRENIQYF. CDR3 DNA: TGTGCCAGCAGCTCCCCACGGACACAGACCAGGGAAAACATTCAGTACTTC.